This TCR beta chain was captured in a study of T cell responses to AZD1222 COVID-19 vaccine. Sequencing used immunoSEQ multiplex PCR; TCRdb keeps in-frame clones, though not all of them. The profile shows approximately 77,000 clones, about 92% of them singletons. A note on this clone: Its antigen is unknown.

Study observations and caveats: Spike-specific TCR breadth and depth grew following two AZD1222 doses. Across the whole spike, CD4 TCRs peaked at regions 160-218 and 743-854. The donors showed a predominance of white British ancestry and of females, with possible underestimation of clonal diversity. At baseline, seropositivity was found in only a handful of AZD1222 recipients.

The material was peripheral blood, obtained on day 0 of MenACWY control vaccination. This sequence originates from an adult in good health.

Here the CDR3 DNA reads TGTGCCAGTAGTAAAGAGGGGGCTAGCGGGACCTACAATGAGCAGTTCTTC. As protein: CASSKEGASGTYNEQFF. The V gene is TRBV19, the J gene TRBJ2-1; 9 bases map to TRBD2. This CDR3 has 17 residues. Germline V gives CDR1 LNHDA, CDR2 SQIVND (reference sequence). After removal of 4 bases from V and 2 bases from J, the junction contained 9 bases not matched to a gene.